This TCR beta chain comes out of a study of T cells in localized non-small cell lung cancer. Method: immunoSEQ multiplex PCR; TCRdb's copy keeps in-frame clones and lacks some. This sample has tens of thousands of clones; about 90% occur once, and the top ten carry around 2.9%. Germline CDR1 is LNHDA and CDR2 is SQIVND (reference sequence). V was pared by 4 bases and J by 5 bases, with 9 bases between. CDR3 length: 13 amino acids. This clone has more than one count but fewer than ten. Antigen: not known. Whole-study results and caveats: Because researchers sequenced only one region of the tumor, heterogeneity is still possible. Elevated blood T cell density was associated with longer overall survival. Tumor trailed uninvolved adjacent lung in T cell clonality, which peaked there.

The origin of this receptor is a woman between 40 and 69 years old with stage I lung adenocarcinoma. The chain has TRBV19 and TRBJ1-5; D remains ambiguous. The source material was peripheral blood, sampled before any cancer treatment. The CDR3 DNA follows: TGTGCCAGTAGTACCCAAACCGATCAGCCCCAGCATTTT. Residues: CASSTQTDQPQHF.